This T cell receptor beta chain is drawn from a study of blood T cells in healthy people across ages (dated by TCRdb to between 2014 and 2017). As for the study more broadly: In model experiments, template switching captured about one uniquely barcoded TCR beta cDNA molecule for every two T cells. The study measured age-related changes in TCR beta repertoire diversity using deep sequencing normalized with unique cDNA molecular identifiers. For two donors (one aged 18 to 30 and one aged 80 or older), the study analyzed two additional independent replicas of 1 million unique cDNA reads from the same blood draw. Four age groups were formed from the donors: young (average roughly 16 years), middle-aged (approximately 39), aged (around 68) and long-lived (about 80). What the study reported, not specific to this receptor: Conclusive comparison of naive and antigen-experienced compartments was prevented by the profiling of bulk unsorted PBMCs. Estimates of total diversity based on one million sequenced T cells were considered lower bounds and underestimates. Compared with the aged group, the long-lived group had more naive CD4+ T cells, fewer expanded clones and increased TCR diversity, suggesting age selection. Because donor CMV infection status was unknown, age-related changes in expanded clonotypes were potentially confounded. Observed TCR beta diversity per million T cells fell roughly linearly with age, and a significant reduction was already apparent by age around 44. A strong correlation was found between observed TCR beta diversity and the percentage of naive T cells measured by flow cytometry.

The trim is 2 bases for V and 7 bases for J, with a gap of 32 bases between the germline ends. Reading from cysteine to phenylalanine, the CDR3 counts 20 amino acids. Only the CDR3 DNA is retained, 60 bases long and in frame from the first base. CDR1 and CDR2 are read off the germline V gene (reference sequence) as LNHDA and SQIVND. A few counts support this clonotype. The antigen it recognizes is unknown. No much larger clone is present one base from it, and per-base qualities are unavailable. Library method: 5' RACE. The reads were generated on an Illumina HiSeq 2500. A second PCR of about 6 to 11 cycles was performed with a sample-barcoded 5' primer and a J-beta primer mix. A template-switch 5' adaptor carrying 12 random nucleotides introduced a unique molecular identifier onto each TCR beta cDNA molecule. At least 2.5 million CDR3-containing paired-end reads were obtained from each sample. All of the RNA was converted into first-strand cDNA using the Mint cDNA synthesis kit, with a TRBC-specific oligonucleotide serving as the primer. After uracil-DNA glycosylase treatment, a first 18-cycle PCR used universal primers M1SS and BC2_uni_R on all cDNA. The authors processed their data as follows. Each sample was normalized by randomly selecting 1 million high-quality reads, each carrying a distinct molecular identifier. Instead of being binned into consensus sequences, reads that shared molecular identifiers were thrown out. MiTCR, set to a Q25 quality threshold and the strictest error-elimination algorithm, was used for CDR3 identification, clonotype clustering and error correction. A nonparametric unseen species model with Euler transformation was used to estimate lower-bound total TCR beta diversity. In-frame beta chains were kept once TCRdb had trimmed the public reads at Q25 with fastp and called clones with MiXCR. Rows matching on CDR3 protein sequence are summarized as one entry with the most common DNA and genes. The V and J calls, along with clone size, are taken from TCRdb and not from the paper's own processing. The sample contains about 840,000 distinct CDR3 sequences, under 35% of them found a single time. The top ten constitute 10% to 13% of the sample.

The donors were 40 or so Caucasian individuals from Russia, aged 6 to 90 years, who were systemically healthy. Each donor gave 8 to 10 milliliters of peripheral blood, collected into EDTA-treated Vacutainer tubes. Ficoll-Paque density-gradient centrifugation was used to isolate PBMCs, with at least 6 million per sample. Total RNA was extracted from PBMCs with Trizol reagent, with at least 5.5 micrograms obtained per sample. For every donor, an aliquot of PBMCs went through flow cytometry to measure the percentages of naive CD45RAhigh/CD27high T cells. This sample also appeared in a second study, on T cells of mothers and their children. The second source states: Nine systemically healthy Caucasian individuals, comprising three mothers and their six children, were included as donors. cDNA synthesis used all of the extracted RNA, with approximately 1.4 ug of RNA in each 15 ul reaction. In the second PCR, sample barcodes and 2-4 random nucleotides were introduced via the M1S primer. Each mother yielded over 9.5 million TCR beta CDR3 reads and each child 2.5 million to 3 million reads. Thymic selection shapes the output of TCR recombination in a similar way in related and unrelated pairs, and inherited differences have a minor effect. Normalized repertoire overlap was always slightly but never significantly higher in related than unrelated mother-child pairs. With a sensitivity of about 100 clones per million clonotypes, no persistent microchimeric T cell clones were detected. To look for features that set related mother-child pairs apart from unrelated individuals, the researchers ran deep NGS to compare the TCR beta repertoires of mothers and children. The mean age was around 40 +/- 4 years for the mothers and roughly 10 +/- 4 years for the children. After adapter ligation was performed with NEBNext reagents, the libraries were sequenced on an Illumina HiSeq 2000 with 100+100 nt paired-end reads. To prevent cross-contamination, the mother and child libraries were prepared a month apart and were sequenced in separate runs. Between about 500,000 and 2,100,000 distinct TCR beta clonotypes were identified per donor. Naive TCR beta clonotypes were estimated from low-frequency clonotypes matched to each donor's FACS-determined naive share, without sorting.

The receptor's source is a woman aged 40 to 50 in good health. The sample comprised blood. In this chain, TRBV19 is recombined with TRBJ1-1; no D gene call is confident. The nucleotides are TGTGCCAGTAGTATATGGCAGGAGCGCTATTCAATCATTGGAGAGGATGAAGCTTTCTTT. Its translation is CASSIWQERYSIIGEDEAFF.